This T cell receptor beta chain was identified in a study of vaccination effects on CD4 cells after COVID-19. For this clone: No antigen is known for it.

ViraFEST expansion of antigen-specific CD4+ T cells with viral peptide pools preceded sequencing. Isolating CD4+ T cells followed about 11 days of culture. Nucleocapsid antibodies were negative in the vaccine recipients, who had never had SARS-CoV-2 infection. Study observations and caveats: Late post-vaccination, clones induced by infection and those induced by vaccine underwent marked clonal contraction.

Sequencing was performed with immunoSEQ multiplex PCR; in TCRdb, only in-frame clones are kept and a portion is missing. The sample shows about 79,000 clones, approximately 74% of them seen only once. V lost 3 bases and J 3 bases, leaving 11 bases between the germline ends. Germline CDR1 and CDR2: DFQATT and SNEGSKA (reference sequence). CDR3 length: 13 residues. The material sequenced was CD4+ T cells from PBMCs cultured with HCoV-229E spike peptides, taken before COVID-19 vaccination. The chain combines TRBV20-1 with TRBJ1-2; a possible D gene is TRBD1 (5 bases). This TCR came from a human donor who received a COVID-19 vaccine. The DNA for the CDR3 is TGCAGTGCTAGTCCAGGGTTGTACTATGGCTACACCTTC. Translated, it gives CSASPGLYYGYTF.